Listed here is a single T cell receptor (beta chain). Data came from immunoSEQ multiplex PCR; TCRdb stores just in-frame clones and leaves some out. Here the sample spans 95,000 to 130,000 clones, approximately 82% being singletons. The sample belongs to a study of blood T cell repertoires in COVID-19. Overall study: Acute and convalescent COVID-19 samples came from the United States, Italy and Spain.

Germline V lookup: CDR1 SGHTA, CDR2 FQGNSA. Trimming cost V 5 bases and J 5 bases, with 18 bases left between them. This CDR3 is 15 amino acids long. The sequencing sample was made of peripheral blood. This clonotype was sampled from a man aged 65-85 years with active or convalescent COVID-19. The gene calls are TRBV7-2 and TRBJ2-5, with a weak D call TRBD2 (5 bases). This chain's CDR3 is CASSRTTTSSETQYF. In DNA, the CDR3 is TGTGCCAGCAGCCGTACCACTACTAGTTCGGAGACCCAGTACTTC.